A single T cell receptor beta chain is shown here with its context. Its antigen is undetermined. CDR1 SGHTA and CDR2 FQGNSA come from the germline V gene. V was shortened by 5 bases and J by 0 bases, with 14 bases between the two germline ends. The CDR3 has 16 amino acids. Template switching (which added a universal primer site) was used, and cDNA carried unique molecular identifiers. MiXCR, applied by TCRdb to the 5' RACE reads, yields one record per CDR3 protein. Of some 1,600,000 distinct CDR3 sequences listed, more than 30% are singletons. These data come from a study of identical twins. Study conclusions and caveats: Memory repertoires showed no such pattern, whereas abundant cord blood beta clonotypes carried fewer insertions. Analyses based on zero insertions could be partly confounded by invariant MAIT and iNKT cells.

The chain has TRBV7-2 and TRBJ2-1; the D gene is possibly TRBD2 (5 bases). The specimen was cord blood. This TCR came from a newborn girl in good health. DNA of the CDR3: TGTGCCAGCAGCCGAACTAGGCTTAGCTCCTACAATGAGCAGTTCTTC. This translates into CASSRTRLSSYNEQFF.